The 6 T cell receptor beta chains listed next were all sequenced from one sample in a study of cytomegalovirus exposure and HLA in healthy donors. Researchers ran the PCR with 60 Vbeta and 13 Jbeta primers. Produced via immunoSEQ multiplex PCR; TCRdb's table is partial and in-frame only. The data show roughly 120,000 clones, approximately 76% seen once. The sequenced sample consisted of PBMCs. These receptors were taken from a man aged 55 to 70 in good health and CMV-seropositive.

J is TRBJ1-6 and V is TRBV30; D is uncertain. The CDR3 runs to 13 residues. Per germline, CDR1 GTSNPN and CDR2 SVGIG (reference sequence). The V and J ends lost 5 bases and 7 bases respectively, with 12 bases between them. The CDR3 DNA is TGTGCCTGGGACTCGGAGCGAAATTCACCCCTCCACTTT. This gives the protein CAWDSERNSPLHF. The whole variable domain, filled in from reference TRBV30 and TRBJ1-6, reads SQTIHQWPATLVQPVGSPLSLECTVEGTSNPNLYWYRQAAGRGLQLLFYSVGIGQISSEVPQNLSASRPQDRQFILSSKKLLLSDSGFYLCAWDSERNSPLHFGNGTRLTVT.

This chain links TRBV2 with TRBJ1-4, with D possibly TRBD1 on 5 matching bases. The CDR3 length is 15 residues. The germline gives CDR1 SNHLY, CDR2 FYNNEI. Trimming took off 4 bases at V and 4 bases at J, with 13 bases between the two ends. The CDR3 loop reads CASSVGGAGNEKLFF. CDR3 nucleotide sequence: TGTGCCAGCAGTGTAGGAGGGGCAGGTAATGAAAAACTGTTTTTT.

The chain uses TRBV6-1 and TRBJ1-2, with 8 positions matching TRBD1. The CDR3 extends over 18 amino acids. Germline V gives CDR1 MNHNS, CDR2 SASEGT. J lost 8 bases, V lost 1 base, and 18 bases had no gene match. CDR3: CASSEEFGRGRRVRGYTF. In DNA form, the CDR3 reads TGTGCCAGCAGTGAAGAGTTCGGCAGGGGGCGAAGGGTTAGAGGCTACACCTTC.

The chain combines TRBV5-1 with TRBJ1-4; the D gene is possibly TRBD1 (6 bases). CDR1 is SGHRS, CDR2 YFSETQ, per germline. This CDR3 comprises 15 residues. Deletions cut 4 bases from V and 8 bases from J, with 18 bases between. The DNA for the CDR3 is TGCGCCAGCAGCCGCCAAGGGCGGGGGGCAGAAAAACTGTTTTTT. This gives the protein CASSRQGRGAEKLFF.

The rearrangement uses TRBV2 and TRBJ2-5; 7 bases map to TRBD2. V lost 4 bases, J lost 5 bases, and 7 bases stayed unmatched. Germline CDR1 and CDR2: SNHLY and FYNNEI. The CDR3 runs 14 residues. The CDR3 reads CASSVRGVGETQYF. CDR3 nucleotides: TGTGCCAGCAGTGTTCGGGGGGTTGGGGAGACCCAGTACTTC.

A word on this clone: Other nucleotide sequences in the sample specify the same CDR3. The CDR3 loop is CASSRGDSRDVGNQPQHF. Here the CDR3 DNA reads TGCGCCAGCTCTCGAGGGGACAGCCGGGATGTTGGCAATCAGCCCCAGCATTTT. This rearrangement joins TRBV5-1 to TRBJ1-5; 7 bases fit TRBD1. Germline values: CDR1 SGHRS, CDR2 YFSETQ. The V gene end was trimmed by 7 bases and the J gene end by 2 bases; junction bases not matched to a gene: 18. The CDR3 is 18 residues long.